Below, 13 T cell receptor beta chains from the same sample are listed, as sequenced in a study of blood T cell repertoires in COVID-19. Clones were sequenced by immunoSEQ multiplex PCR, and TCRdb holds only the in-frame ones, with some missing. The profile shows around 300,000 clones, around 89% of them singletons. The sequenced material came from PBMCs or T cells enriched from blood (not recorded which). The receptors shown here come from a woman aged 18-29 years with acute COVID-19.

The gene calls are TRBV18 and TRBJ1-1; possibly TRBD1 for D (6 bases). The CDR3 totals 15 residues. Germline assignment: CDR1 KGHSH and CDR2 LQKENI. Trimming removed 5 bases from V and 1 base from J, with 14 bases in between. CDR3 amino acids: CASSWAGEENTEAFF. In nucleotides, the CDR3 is TGTGCCAGCTCATGGGCAGGGGAAGAGAACACTGAAGCTTTCTTT.

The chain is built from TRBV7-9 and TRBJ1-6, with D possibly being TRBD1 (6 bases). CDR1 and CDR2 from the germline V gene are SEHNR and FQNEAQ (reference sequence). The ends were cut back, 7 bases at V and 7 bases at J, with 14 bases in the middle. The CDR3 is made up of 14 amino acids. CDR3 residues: CASKEQGTNSPLHF. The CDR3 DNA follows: TGTGCCAGCAAAGAACAGGGTACCAATTCACCCCTCCACTTT.

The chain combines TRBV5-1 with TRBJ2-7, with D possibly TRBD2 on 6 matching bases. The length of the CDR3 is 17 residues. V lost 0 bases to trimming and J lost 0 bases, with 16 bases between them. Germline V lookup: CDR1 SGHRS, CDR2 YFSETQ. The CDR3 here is CASSLEYGGFSSYEQYF. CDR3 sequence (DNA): TGCGCCAGCAGCTTGGAGTATGGGGGGTTTAGCTCCTACGAGCAGTACTTC.

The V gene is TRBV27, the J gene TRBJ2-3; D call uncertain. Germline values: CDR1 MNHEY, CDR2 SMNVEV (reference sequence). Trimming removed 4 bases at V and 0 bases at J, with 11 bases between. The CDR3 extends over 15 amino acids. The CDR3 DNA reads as TGTGCCAGCAGTTCTCAAACTTTGAGCACAGATACGCAGTATTTT. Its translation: CASSSQTLSTDTQYF.

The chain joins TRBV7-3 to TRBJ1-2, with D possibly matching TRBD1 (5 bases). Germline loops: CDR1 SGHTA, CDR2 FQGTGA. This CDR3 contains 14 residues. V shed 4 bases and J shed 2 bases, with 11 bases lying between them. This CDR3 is CASSSQPGNYGYTF. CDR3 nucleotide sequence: TGTGCCAGCAGCTCTCAACCAGGGAACTATGGCTACACCTTC.

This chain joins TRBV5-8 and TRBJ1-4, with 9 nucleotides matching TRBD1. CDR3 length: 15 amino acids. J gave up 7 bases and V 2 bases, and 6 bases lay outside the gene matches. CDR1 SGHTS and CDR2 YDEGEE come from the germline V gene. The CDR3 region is CASSFPGTGSEKLFF. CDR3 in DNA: TGTGCCAGCAGCTTCCCCGGGACAGGGAGTGAAAAACTGTTTTTT. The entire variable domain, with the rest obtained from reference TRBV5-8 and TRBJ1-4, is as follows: EAGVTQSPTHLIKTRGQQATLRCSPISGHTSVYWYQQALGLGLQFLLWYDEGEERNRGNFPPRFSGRQFPNYSSELNVNALELEDSALYLCASSFPGTGSEKLFFGSGTQLSVL.

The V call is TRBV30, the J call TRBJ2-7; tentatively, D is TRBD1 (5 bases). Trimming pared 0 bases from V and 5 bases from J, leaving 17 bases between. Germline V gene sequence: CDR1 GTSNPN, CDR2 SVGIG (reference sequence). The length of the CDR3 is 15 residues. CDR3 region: CAWSVLPGWKDEQYF. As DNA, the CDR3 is TGTGCCTGGAGTGTACTTCCAGGGTGGAAGGACGAGCAGTACTTC. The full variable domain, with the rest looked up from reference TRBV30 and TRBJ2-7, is SQTIHQWPATLVQPVGSPLSLECTVEGTSNPNLYWYRQAAGRGLQLLFYSVGIGQISSEVPQNLSASRPQDRQFILSSKKLLLSDSGFYLCAWSVLPGWKDEQYFGPGTRLTVT.

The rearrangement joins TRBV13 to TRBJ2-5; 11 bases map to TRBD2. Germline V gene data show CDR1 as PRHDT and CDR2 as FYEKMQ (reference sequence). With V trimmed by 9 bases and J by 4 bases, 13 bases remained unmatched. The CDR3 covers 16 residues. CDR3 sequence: CASTRDIAGGPETQYF. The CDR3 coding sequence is TGTGCCAGTACGAGGGACATAGCGGGAGGGCCAGAGACCCAGTACTTC.

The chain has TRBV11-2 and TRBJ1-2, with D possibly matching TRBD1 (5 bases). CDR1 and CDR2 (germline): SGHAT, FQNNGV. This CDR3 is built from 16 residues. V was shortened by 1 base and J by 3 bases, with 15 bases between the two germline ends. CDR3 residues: CASSLGGWGRDYGYTF. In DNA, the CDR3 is TGTGCCAGCAGCTTAGGGGGCTGGGGAAGAGACTATGGCTACACCTTC. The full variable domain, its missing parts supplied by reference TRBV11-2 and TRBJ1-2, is EAGVAQSPRYKIIEKRQSVAFWCNPISGHATLYWYQQILGQGPKLLIQFQNNGVVDDSQLPKDRFSAERLKGVDSTLKIQPAKLEDSAVYLCASSLGGWGRDYGYTFGSGTRLTVV.

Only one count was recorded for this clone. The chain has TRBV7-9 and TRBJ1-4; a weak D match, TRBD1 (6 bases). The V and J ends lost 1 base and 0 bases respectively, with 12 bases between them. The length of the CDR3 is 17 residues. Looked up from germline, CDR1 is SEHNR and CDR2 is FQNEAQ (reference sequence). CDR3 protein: CASSLGTTGPTNEKLFF. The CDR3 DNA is TGTGCCAGCAGCTTAGGGACGACAGGCCCAACTAATGAAAAACTGTTTTTT.

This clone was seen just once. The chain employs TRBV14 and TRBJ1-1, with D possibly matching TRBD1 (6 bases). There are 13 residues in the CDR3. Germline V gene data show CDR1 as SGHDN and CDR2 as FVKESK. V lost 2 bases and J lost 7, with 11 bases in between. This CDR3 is CASSQMGGLEAFF. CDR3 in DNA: TGTGCCAGCAGCCAAATGGGGGGGCTTGAAGCTTTCTTT.

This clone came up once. The CDR3 sequence: CATLQGLVNRGKKLFF. In DNA, the CDR3 is TGTGCCACCCTCCAGGGGTTGGTGAACAGGGGGAAAAAACTGTTTTTT. The V gene is TRBV28, the J gene TRBJ1-4; 8 positions agree with TRBD1. Germline V gene lookup returns CDR1 MDHEN and CDR2 SYDVKM. Trimming at V came to 10 bases and at J to 9 bases, leaving 19 bases not matched to a gene. CDR3 length: 16 amino acids.

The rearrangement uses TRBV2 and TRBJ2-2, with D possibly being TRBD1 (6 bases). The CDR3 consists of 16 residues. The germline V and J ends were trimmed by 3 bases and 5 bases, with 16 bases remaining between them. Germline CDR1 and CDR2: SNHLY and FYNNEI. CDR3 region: CASSERGGRITGELFF. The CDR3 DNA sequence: TGTGCCAGCAGTGAGAGAGGGGGAAGGATAACCGGGGAGCTGTTTTTT.